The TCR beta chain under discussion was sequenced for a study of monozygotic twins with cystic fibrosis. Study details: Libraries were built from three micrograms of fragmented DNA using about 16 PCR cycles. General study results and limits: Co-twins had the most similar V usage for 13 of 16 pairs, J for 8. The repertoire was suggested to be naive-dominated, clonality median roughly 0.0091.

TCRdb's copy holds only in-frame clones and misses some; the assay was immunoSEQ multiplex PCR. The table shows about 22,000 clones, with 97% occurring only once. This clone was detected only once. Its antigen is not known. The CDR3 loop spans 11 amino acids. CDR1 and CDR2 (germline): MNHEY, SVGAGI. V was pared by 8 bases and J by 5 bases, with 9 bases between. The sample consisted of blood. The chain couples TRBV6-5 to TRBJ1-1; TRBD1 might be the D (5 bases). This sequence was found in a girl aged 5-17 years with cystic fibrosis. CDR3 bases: TGTGCCAGCCCGCGGGGGACTGAAGCTTTCTTT. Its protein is CASPRGTEAFF.